This TCR beta chain was retrieved from a study of shared clonotypes between healthy human individuals. The study's findings and limits: Rarefaction gave evidence that sorted-subset sequencing remained incomplete despite large depth.

The data were produced by immunoSEQ multiplex PCR, yet TCRdb's version contains in-frame clones alone and is incomplete. Of approximately 2,300,000 clones in the sample, less than 95% were seen once. A CD45RA+ naive subset and a CD45RA-negative memory subset were split from CD4+ cells. With 0 bases removed from V and 4 bases from J, the gap between germline ends came to 14 bases. CDR3 length: 15 amino acids. CDR1 is SGDLS, CDR2 YYNGEE, per germline. Comments on this clone: Its antigen is as yet unknown.

The chain is built from TRBV9 and TRBJ2-7; possibly TRBD1 for D (6 bases). The source material was naive CD4+ T cells from PBMCs. The subset was: CD45RA+ positively selected. The sequence derives from a young man in good health. Some clones in this sample may be carry-over from other donors' samples. The CDR3 bases are TGTGCCAGCAGCGTAGGCCAGGGGAGAGGGTACGAGCAGTACTTC. It translates to CASSVGQGRGYEQYF. The whole variable domain, remainder taken from reference TRBV9 and TRBJ2-7, is DSGVTQTPKHLITATGQRVTLRCSPRSGDLSVYWYQQSLDQGLQFLIQYYNGEERAKGNILERFSAQQFPDLHSELNLSSLELGDSALYFCASSVGQGRGYEQYFGPGTRLTVT.